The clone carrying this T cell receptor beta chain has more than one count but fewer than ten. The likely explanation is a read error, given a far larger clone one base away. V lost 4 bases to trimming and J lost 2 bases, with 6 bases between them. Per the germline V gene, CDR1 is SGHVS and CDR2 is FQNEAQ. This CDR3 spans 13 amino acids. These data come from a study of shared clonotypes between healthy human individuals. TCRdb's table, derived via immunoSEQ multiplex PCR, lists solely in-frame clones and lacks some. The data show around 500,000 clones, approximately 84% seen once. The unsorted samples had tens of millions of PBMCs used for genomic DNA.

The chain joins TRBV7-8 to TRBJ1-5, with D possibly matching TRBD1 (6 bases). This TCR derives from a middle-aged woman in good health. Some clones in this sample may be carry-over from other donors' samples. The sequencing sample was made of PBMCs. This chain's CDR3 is CASSSGGNQPQHF. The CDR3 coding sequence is TGTGCCAGCAGCTCAGGGGGCAATCAGCCCCAGCATTTT.